The 11 T cell receptor beta chains given below trace back to one sample, sequenced in a study of blood T cell repertoires in COVID-19. Generated by immunoSEQ multiplex PCR, the TCRdb table keeps only in-frame clones and is missing some. The repertoire consists of about 150,000 clones, with 70% to 90% occurring once and the leading ten covering 0.6% to 0.65%. The source material was peripheral blood. The source of these receptors is a man between 60 and 75 years old with COVID-19, enrolled during active disease.

The genes are TRBV7-9 and TRBJ2-1; the D gene is possibly TRBD1 (6 bases). This CDR3 is 16 amino acids long. Per the germline V gene, CDR1 is SEHNR and CDR2 is FQNEAQ (reference sequence). The ends were cut back, 5 bases at V and 6 bases at J, with 20 bases in the middle. Here the CDR3 DNA reads TGTGCCAGCAGCGTAGAGACAGGACAGCTACGCAATGAGCAGTTCTTC. It yields the protein CASSVETGQLRNEQFF.

The chain combines TRBV19 with TRBJ1-6; D is possibly TRBD1 (6 bases). The CDR3 contains 12 residues. V was trimmed by 3 bases and J by 14 bases, leaving 11 bases between them. Looked up from germline, CDR1 is LNHDA and CDR2 is SQIVND (reference sequence). The CDR3 sequence: CASSIGQLALHF. The CDR3 nucleotides read TGTGCCAGTAGTATCGGACAGCTGGCCCTCCACTTT.

The genes are TRBV7-2 and TRBJ2-1; 11 bases line up with TRBD2. With V trimmed by 5 bases and J by 10 bases, 13 bases remained unmatched. The CDR3 spans 16 residues. Germline V gene lookup returns CDR1 SGHTA and CDR2 FQGNSA. In DNA form, the CDR3 reads TGTGCCAGCAGCCGGAATAGCGGGGGGGCTCTATACGAGCAGTTCTTC. Its translation: CASSRNSGGALYEQFF.

V gene TRBV6-4 combines with J gene TRBJ1-2, with D perhaps matching TRBD1 (6 bases). Germline assignment: CDR1 MRHNA and CDR2 SNTAGT. The CDR3 consists of 13 residues. The V end was cut by 5 bases, the J end by 2 bases, with 9 bases between. CDR3 nucleotides: TGTGCCAGCAGTCGGACAGCGAACTATGGCTACACCTTC. It translates to CASSRTANYGYTF.

This rearrangement joins TRBV18 to TRBJ1-2; D is uncertain. The germline CDR1 and CDR2 sequences are KGHSH and LQKENI. This CDR3 contains 14 residues. Trimming left V 2 bases short and J 8 bases short, with 15 bases between. CDR3 sequence: CASSPGTDSRGYTF. The CDR3 nucleotides read TGTGCCAGCTCACCAGGAACGGACTCCCGGGGCTACACCTTC.

The chain employs TRBV6-1 and TRBJ1-4; 7 bases line up with TRBD1. CDR3 length: 15 amino acids. The V gene end was trimmed by 3 bases and the J gene end by 8 bases; junction bases not matched to a gene: 9. Germline V gene lookup returns CDR1 MNHNS and CDR2 SASEGT. The CDR3: CASSDLSGGREKLFF. CDR3 DNA sequence: TGTGCCAGCAGTGATCTGTCAGGGGGAAGAGAAAAACTGTTTTTT.

The chain joins TRBV10-1 to TRBJ1-2; D is unclear. Per germline, CDR1 WNHNN and CDR2 SYGVQD (reference sequence). The V end lost 3 bases, the J end lost 7 bases, and 12 bases lay between the germline ends. The CDR3 runs to 13 residues. This chain's CDR3 is CASSEEVYGGYTF. The CDR3 nucleotides are TGCGCCAGCAGTGAAGAGGTCTACGGTGGCTACACCTTC.

In its sample, this clone was seen a few times. This rearrangement joins TRBV7-2 to TRBJ2-7, with 9 bases fitting TRBD2. The J segment lost 1 base and the V segment lost 6 bases, leaving 7 bases of the junction unmatched. The CDR3 spans 15 residues. Germline V gene sequence: CDR1 SGHTA, CDR2 FQGNSA. The CDR3, as DNA: TGTGCCAGCAGGGAATATAGCGGGAGTTCCTACGAGCAGTACTTC. Protein sequence: CASREYSGSSYEQYF.

This chain uses TRBV13 with TRBJ1-2; TRBD1 is a possible D gene (6 bases). V gave up 4 bases and J gave up 5 bases, with 14 bases separating them. CDR3 length equals 14 residues. CDR1 and CDR2 from the germline V gene are PRHDT and FYEKMQ (reference sequence). CDR3 nucleotide sequence: TGTGCCAGCAGCTCAGCCGGGACAAAATATGGCTACACCTTC. It is translated as CASSSAGTKYGYTF.

The sample holds a few counts of this clone. This chain uses TRBV19 with TRBJ1-4; D unresolved. Trimming stripped 3 bases from V and 0 bases from J, with 17 bases between. CDR3 length: 18 residues. Per germline, CDR1 LNHDA and CDR2 SQIVND (reference sequence). The CDR3 here is CASSILQYLETTNEKLFF. The CDR3 coding sequence is TGTGCCAGTAGTATTCTCCAGTATCTAGAAACAACTAATGAAAAACTGTTTTTT.

The genes are TRBV19 and TRBJ2-3; TRBD2 matches 7 bases. Trimming at V came to 7 bases and at J to 6 bases, leaving 16 bases not matched to a gene. CDR3 length: 16 amino acids. Germline CDR1 and CDR2: LNHDA and SQIVND (reference sequence). CDR3 sequence (DNA): TGTGCCAGTACCGATCCCGGGACTAAAAAAGTCGATACGCAGTATTTT. Translating it yields CASTDPGTKKVDTQYF.